This T cell receptor beta chain was captured by sequencing in a study of immune characterization of retroperitoneal liposarcoma. MiXCR was run by TCRdb on the PCR reads, yielding one entry per CDR3 protein. The sample lists about 3,000 distinct CDR3 sequences; approximately 50% were seen once. The TCR comes from a male donor with retroperitoneal liposarcoma. The material sequenced was tumor tissue.

CDR3 coding DNA: TGTGCCAGCAGTTACTCCACAGGGGGCGGCCTGGAGACCCAGTTCTTC. It codes for CASSYSTGGGLETQFF. The chain has TRBV6-6 and TRBJ2-1; 9 bases fit TRBD1. Unmatched junction bases numbered 13, after V lost 0 bases and J lost 13 bases. This CDR3 is built from 16 residues. Germline V gene sequence: CDR1 MNHNY, CDR2 SVGAGI (reference sequence).